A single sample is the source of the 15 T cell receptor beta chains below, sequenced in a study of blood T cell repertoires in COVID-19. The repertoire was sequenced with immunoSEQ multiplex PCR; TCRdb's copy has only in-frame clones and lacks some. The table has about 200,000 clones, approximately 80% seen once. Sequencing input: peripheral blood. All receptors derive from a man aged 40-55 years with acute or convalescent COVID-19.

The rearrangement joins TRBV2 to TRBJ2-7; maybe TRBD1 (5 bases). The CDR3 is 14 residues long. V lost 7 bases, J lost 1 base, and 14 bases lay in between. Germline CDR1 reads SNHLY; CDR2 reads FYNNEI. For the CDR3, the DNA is TGTGCCAGCAACGTTGGCAGGGAATCCTACGAGCAGTACTTC. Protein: CASNVGRESYEQYF.

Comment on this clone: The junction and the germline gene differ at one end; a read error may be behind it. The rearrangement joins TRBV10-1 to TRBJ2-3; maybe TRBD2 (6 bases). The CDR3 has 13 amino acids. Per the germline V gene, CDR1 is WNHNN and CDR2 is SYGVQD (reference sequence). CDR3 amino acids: CASSETSTDTQYF. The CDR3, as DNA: TGCGCCAGCAGTGAGACTAGCACGGATACGCAGTATTTT.

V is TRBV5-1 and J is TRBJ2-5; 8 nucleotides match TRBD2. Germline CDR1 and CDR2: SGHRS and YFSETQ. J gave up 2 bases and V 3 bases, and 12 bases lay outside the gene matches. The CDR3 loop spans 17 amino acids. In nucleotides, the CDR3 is TGCGCCAGCAGCTCGCTAGGACTAGCTCCCTCTCAAGAGACCCAGTACTTC. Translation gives CASSSLGLAPSQETQYF.

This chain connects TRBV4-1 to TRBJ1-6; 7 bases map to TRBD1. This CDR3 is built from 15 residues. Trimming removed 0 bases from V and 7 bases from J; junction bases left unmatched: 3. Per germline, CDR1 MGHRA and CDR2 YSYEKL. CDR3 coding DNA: TGCGCCAGCAGCCAAGAAGCCAGGGGGAATTCACCCCTCCACTTT. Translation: CASSQEARGNSPLHF.

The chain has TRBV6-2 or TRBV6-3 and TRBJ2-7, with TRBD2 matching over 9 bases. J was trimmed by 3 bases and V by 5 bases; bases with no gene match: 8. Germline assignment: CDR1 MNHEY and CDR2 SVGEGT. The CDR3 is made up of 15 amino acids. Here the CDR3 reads CASSVSGSSIYEQYF. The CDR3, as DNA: TGTGCCAGCAGTGTTAGCGGGAGTTCTATCTACGAGCAGTACTTC.

The CDR3 loop reads CASSSGDFGRYEQYF. DNA for the CDR3: TGTGCCAGCAGCTCCGGGGACTTCGGACGGTACGAGCAGTACTTC. The rearrangement uses TRBV6-6 and TRBJ2-7; possible D gene TRBD2, 6 bases. Germline values: CDR1 MNHNY, CDR2 SVGAGI (reference sequence). Trimming left V 6 bases short and J 4 bases short, with 19 bases between. The CDR3 totals 15 residues.

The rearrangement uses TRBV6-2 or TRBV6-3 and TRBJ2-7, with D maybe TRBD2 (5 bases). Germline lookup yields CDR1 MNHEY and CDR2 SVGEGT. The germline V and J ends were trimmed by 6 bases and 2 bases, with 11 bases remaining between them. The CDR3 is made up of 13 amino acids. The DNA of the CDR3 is TGTGCCAGCAGCCTGACGGGGACCTACGAGCAGTACTTC. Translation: CASSLTGTYEQYF.

The CDR3 loop is CASSWGQGVEKLFF. The DNA for the CDR3 is TGTGCCAGCAGTTGGGGACAGGGTGTTGAAAAACTGTTTTTT. The chain uses TRBV25-1 and TRBJ1-4; TRBD1 matches 9 bases. The CDR3 spans 14 residues. V lost 5 bases to trimming and J lost 7 bases; unmatched junction nucleotides: 5. Germline lookup yields CDR1 MGHDK and CDR2 SYGVNS.

CDR3 DNA sequence: TGTGCCAGCAGTGATCTTGCTAGCGGGTATACGCAGTATTTT. It translates to CASSDLASGYTQYF. The chain links TRBV2 to TRBJ2-3; 8 bases are shared with TRBD2. The germline V gene has CDR1 SNHLY and CDR2 FYNNEI. V gave up 3 bases and J gave up 7 bases; unmatched junction bases: 6. This CDR3 has 14 residues.

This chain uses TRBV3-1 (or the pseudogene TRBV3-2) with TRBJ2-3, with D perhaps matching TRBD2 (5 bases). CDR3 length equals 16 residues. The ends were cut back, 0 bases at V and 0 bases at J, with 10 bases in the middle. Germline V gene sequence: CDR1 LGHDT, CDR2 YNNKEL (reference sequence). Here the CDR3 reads CASSQDRTASTDTQYF. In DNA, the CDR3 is TGTGCCAGCAGCCAAGACAGGACTGCCAGCACAGATACGCAGTATTTT.

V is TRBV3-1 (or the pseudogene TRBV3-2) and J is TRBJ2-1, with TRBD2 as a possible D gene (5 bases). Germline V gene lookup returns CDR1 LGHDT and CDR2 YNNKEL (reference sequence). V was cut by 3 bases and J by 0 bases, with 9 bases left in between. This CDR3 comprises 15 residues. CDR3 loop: CASSHRTPSYNEQFF. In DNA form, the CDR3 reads TGTGCCAGCAGCCATCGGACTCCCTCCTACAATGAGCAGTTCTTC.

The CDR3 loop reads CASSPGLAINEQFF. DNA of the CDR3: TGCGCCAGCAGCCCGGGACTAGCGATCAATGAGCAGTTCTTC. The chain joins TRBV5-1 to TRBJ2-1, with TRBD2 matching over 10 bases. The CDR3 runs to 14 residues. The germline gives CDR1 SGHRS, CDR2 YFSETQ. The ends lost 4 bases at V and 6 bases at J; junction bases unmatched: 4.

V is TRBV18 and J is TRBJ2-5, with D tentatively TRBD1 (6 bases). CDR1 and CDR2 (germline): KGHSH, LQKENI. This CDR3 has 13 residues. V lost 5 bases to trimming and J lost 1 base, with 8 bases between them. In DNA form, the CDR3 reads TGTGCCAGCTCAGCAGGGGCCCAAGAGACCCAGTACTTC. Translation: CASSAGAQETQYF.

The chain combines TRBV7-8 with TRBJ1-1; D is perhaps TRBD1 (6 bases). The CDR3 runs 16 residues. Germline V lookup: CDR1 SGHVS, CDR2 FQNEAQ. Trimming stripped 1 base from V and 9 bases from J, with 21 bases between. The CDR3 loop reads CASSLGLRGEGLKAFF. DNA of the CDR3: TGTGCCAGCAGCTTAGGGTTAAGGGGGGAGGGACTCAAAGCTTTCTTT.

The CDR3 nucleotides read TGCGCCAGCAGCTTTCAGGGTGACACTGAAGCTTTCTTT. Amino acids: CASSFQGDTEAFF. This chain connects TRBV5-1 to TRBJ1-1; D may be TRBD1 (5 bases). The CDR3 runs to 13 residues. The germline CDR1 and CDR2 sequences are SGHRS and YFSETQ. The germline V and J ends were trimmed by 2 bases and 3 bases, with 8 bases remaining between them.